The 17 T cell receptor beta chains below all came from one sample that was sequenced in a study of blood T cell repertoires in COVID-19. Produced via immunoSEQ multiplex PCR; TCRdb's table is partial and in-frame only. The table records 150,000 to 200,000 clones, about nine tenths of them present only once. The material sequenced was peripheral blood. These receptors came from a man aged 25-40 years with COVID-19, enrolled during active disease.

The rearrangement uses TRBV18 and TRBJ1-2, with TRBD1 matching over 8 bases. This CDR3 contains 16 residues. The trim removed 2 bases at V and 3 bases at J, leaving 8 bases unmatched. CDR1 and CDR2 from the germline V gene are KGHSH and LQKENI. The chain's CDR3 is CASSPYIAGGDYGYTF. In DNA, the CDR3 is TGTGCCAGCTCACCATATATTGCAGGGGGCGACTATGGCTACACCTTC.

The genes are TRBV6-1 and TRBJ2-7, with D perhaps TRBD2 (5 bases). V lost 0 bases, J lost 1 base, and 13 bases lay in between. Germline V lookup: CDR1 MNHNS, CDR2 SASEGT. CDR3 size: 16 residues. CDR3 nucleotide sequence: TGTGCCAGCAGTGAAGCAGGGCTTCCGGGGTCCTACGAGCAGTACTTC. Residues: CASSEAGLPGSYEQYF.

The rearrangement links TRBV9 to TRBJ1-5; D remains unclear. The ends were cut back, 3 bases at V and 4 bases at J, with 8 bases in the middle. The CDR3 has 13 amino acids. From germline, CDR1 is SGDLS and CDR2 YYNGEE. The CDR3 here is CASSAGENQPQHF. In DNA, the CDR3 is TGTGCCAGCAGCGCCGGGGAGAATCAGCCCCAGCATTTT.

The chain is built from TRBV9 and TRBJ1-2; 8 bases are a match to TRBD1. J gave up 1 base and V 4 bases, and 6 bases lay outside the gene matches. This CDR3 contains 15 residues. CDR1 SGDLS and CDR2 YYNGEE come from the germline V gene. CDR3 bases: TGTGCCAGCAGCCTCGGACAGGGTAGTAACTATGGCTACACCTTC. Residues: CASSLGQGSNYGYTF.

This chain joins TRBV19 and TRBJ1-1, with TRBD1 identical over 11 bases. The germline V gene encodes CDR1 LNHDA and CDR2 SQIVND (reference sequence). This CDR3 region has 16 residues. With V trimmed by 2 bases and J by 4 bases, 6 bases remained unmatched. CDR3 in amino acids: CASSIWTGTGGTEAFF. CDR3 coding DNA: TGTGCCAGTAGTATATGGACGGGGACAGGGGGCACTGAAGCTTTCTTT.

The chain joins TRBV7-2 to TRBJ1-4; TRBD1 matches 8 bases. J lost 6 bases, V lost 4 bases, and 4 bases had no gene match. Germline V lookup: CDR1 SGHTA, CDR2 FQGNSA. The CDR3 is 14 residues long. The CDR3 region is CASSSGQGDEKLFF. The DNA of the CDR3 is TGTGCCAGCAGCTCCGGACAGGGAGATGAAAAACTGTTTTTT.

The V and J genes are TRBV24-1 and TRBJ2-2; possible D gene TRBD2, 11 bases. Trimming took 2 bases from V and 2 from J, leaving 29 bases between them. CDR1 is KGHDR, CDR2 SFDVKD, per germline. The length of the CDR3 is 22 residues. The CDR3 loop is CATSDSSRDRGTSGSNTGELFF. The CDR3 DNA reads TGTGCCACCAGTGATTCGTCCCGGGACAGGGGAACTAGCGGGAGTAACACCGGGGAGCTGTTTTTT.

This chain links TRBV18 with TRBJ2-1; D is possibly TRBD1 (5 bases). The germline CDR1 and CDR2 sequences are KGHSH and LQKENI. Trimming shortened V by 3 bases and J by 10 bases, and 7 bases separated the two germline ends. This CDR3 spans 11 amino acids. CDR3 amino acids: CASSPQGEQFF. The CDR3, as DNA: TGTGCCAGCTCACCTCAGGGAGAGCAGTTCTTC.

This chain joins TRBV11-2 and TRBJ1-2; 8 nucleotides agree with TRBD1. CDR1 and CDR2 from the germline V gene are SGHAT and FQNNGV. Trimming removed 4 bases from V and 3 bases from J; junction bases left unmatched: 1. This CDR3 comprises 13 residues. CDR3 nucleotides: TGTGCCAGCAGCTCGGGACAGGACTATGGCTACACCTTC. Translation: CASSSGQDYGYTF.

J is TRBJ1-2 and V is TRBV5-1; a possible D gene is TRBD1 (6 bases). This CDR3 has 16 amino acids. Looked up from germline, CDR1 is SGHRS and CDR2 is YFSETQ. Trimming left V 0 bases short and J 7 bases short, with 19 bases between. The CDR3 spells CASSLVQGWDVRGYTF. In DNA form, the CDR3 reads TGCGCCAGCAGCTTGGTTCAGGGGTGGGATGTACGTGGCTACACCTTC.

The CDR3 nucleotides read TGCGCCAGCAGTGAGTTGGGGGGAGGTATGGGTGAGCAGTTCTTC. Protein product: CASSELGGGMGEQFF. This sequence joins TRBV10-1 and TRBJ2-1, with D possibly TRBD2 on 6 matching bases. Between the trimmed V and J ends, which lost 1 base and 9 bases, there was a span of 16 bases. The CDR3 has 15 residues. Germline lookup yields CDR1 WNHNN and CDR2 SYGVQD (reference sequence).

The chain is built from TRBV5-4 and TRBJ2-1; D is unclear. Germline loops: CDR1 SGHNT, CDR2 YYREEE (reference sequence). The CDR3 consists of 13 residues. Trimming left V 3 bases short and J 7 bases short, with 11 bases between. The CDR3 DNA follows: TGTGCCAGCAGCTCCGTAGCTCGGAATGAGCAGTTCTTC. It specifies CASSSVARNEQFF.

The chain has TRBV5-8 and TRBJ1-5; D not certain. Deletions cut 3 bases from V and 3 bases from J, with 10 bases between. Germline V gene data show CDR1 as SGHTS and CDR2 as YDEGEE. The CDR3 is made up of 14 amino acids. CDR3 protein: CASSWRGNNQPQHF. Here the CDR3 DNA reads TGTGCCAGCAGCTGGCGGGGTAACAATCAGCCCCAGCATTTT. The full variable domain, with the rest looked up from reference TRBV5-8 and TRBJ1-5, is EAGVTQSPTHLIKTRGQQATLRCSPISGHTSVYWYQQALGLGLQFLLWYDEGEERNRGNFPPRFSGRQFPNYSSELNVNALELEDSALYLCASSWRGNNQPQHFGDGTRLSIL.

This chain connects TRBV5-1 to TRBJ2-7; perhaps TRBD2 as D (6 bases). The CDR3 contains 14 residues. Per the germline V gene, CDR1 is SGHRS and CDR2 is YFSETQ. V was cut by 0 bases and J by 6 bases, with 13 bases left in between. CDR3 DNA: TGCGCCAGCAGCTTGGTCGGAGGGTCCAGCGAGCAGTACTTC. Translation gives CASSLVGGSSEQYF.

This chain links TRBV4-2 with TRBJ2-7, with 7 bases that match TRBD1. This CDR3 comprises 15 residues. Germline V gene sequence: CDR1 LGHNA, CDR2 YNFKEQ. Trimming cost V 4 bases and J 3 bases; bases outside gene matches: 9. The CDR3 region is CASSRTGTEVYEQYF. The CDR3 DNA reads TGTGCCAGCAGCCGAACCGGGACAGAGGTCTACGAGCAGTACTTC.

V gene TRBV11-2 combines with J gene TRBJ1-4; weak D call: TRBD1 (6 bases). Trimming stripped 2 bases from V and 0 bases from J, with 10 bases between. The germline CDR1 and CDR2 sequences are SGHAT and FQNNGV. The CDR3 is made up of 16 amino acids. CDR3 in amino acids: CASSLRTVATNEKLFF. CDR3 DNA: TGTGCCAGCAGCTTACGGACAGTTGCAACTAATGAAAAACTGTTTTTT.

This clone was counted only a few times. The chain combines TRBV5-4 with TRBJ1-2, with TRBD1 matching over 7 bases. The CDR3 length is 15 residues. Trimming cost V 2 bases and J 6 bases; bases outside gene matches: 10. Germline lookup yields CDR1 SGHNT and CDR2 YYREEE (reference sequence). CDR3 sequence: CASSLVSGTANGYTF. CDR3 coding DNA: TGTGCCAGCAGCTTAGTATCCGGGACAGCGAATGGCTACACCTTC. Full variable domain (remainder filled in from reference TRBV5-4 and TRBJ1-2): ETGVTQSPTHLIKTRGQQVTLRCSSQSGHNTVSWYQQALGQGPQFIFQYYREEENGRGNFPPRFSGLQFPNYSSELNVNALELDDSALYLCASSLVSGTANGYTFGSGTRLTVV.